The entry below describes one TCR beta chain. These data belong to a study of T cell changes during pregnancy in multiple sclerosis. The protocol was immunoSEQ multiplex PCR, while the TCRdb copy is restricted to in-frame clones and leaves out a portion. The sample lists around 50,000 clones, more than 75% seen once, with approximately 5.3% in the top ten. V shed 5 bases, J shed 0 bases, and the junction held 9 bases outside the gene matches. The CDR3 consists of 18 residues. The germline V gene has CDR1 SGHVS and CDR2 FNYEAQ. The source material was peripheral blood from another person, used as feeder cells. This receptor was identified in a human donor whose cells served as feeder cells for cultures in a pregnancy study. The chain uses TRBV7-6 and TRBJ2-2, with TRBD2 identical over 10 bases. The CDR3 here is CASSPGLAGATNTGELFF. CDR3 nucleotide sequence: TGTGCCAGCAGCCCTGGGCTAGCGGGGGCCACGAACACCGGGGAGCTGTTTTTT.